This T cell receptor beta chain was obtained from a study of shared clonotypes between healthy human individuals. Study details: A couple of female and a few male donors aged 18 to 49 were enrolled. Study results and caveats: Only blood underwent sampling, and tissue repertoires likely differ.

TCRdb keeps only in-frame clones here, not all; method: immunoSEQ multiplex PCR. The repertoire holds over a million clones, with roughly 96% as singletons. V gave up 5 bases and J gave up 2 bases, with 5 bases separating them. Germline V lookup: CDR1 SNHLY, CDR2 FYNNEI. CDR3 size: 12 residues. On this clone: Its antigen is undetermined.

The V call is TRBV2, the J call TRBJ2-3; no clear D gene. This TCR was recovered from a man aged 25 to 40 in good health. The sequenced sample consisted of naive CD4+ T cells sorted from blood. Described subset: CD45RA+ positively selected. The CDR3 DNA sequence: TGTGCCAGCAGTCTCAACACAGATACGCAGTATTTT. Protein: CASSLNTDTQYF.